A selection of T cell receptor beta chains follows, all from one sample in a study of T-cell memory formation after mild COVID-19. From the 5' RACE reads, TCRdb called clonotypes with MiXCR, one entry per CDR3 protein. The sample records hundreds of thousands of distinct CDR3 sequences, 20% being singletons. The sequenced sample consisted of PBMCs or a T cell subset sorted from them (not recorded which). These receptors originate from an adult woman who had mild COVID-19 (a few samples of this study predate the infection). Cell type and time point are not known. The CDR3 runs from the conserved cysteine through the conserved F or W.

>TRBV5-1
CASSEGRANTGELFF
>TRBV12-3/TRBV12-4
CASTPDASYNEQFF
>TRBV21-1
CASSKLGGTGGYEQYF
>TRBV25-1
CASSEAEQYF
>TRBV5-1
CASSYYGGHGYTF
>TRBV12-3/TRBV12-4
CASSRWAGQQYF
>TRBV6-4
CASSANPGIETGELFF
>TRBV20-1
CSASGTGTGTEAFF
>TRBV24-1
CATSDPGQGGNTQYF
>TRBV30
CAWSVSRVWASNQPQHF
>TRBV7-6
CASSRRPGLNNEQFF
>TRBV7-9
CASSSGLGGQAFF
>TRBV11-3
CASSVGLAGGPGEQFF
>TRBV7-9
CASSSRGSQETQYF
>TRBV4-2
CASSQDRTSGYGYTF
>TRBV30
CAWSVFGGTEAFF
>TRBV20-1
CSARQGATEAFF
>TRBV5-4
CASSFGQATTDTQYF
>TRBV5-1
CASRLEAGPFYEQYF
>TRBV28
CASSLGGISSPLHF
>TRBV27
CASSLSPHTLAGGPNEQFF
>TRBV3-1
CASSLSGTSGYQETQYF
>TRBV11-2
CASSPYGYDEQYF
>TRBV6-2/TRBV6-3
CASSYALAGTFWTEAFF
>TRBV25-1
CDSSEPQREVGRETQYF
>TRBV5-1
CASSLGGTLYEQYF
>TRBV4-1
CASSLRWTDTGPLFF
>TRBV7-2
CASSLRSGDYEQYF
>TRBV9
CASSRTPQGRSTDTQYF
>TRBV20-1
CSARDGTGVYSPLHF
>TRBV3-1
CASSPKGLGGNIQYF
>TRBV7-8
CASSKDEGLYYEQYF
>TRBV6-5
CASSYSLAGAVDTQYF
>TRBV4-1
CASSQEDRAGGVNEQFF
>TRBV3-1
CASSQDLRTVVHF
>TRBV20-1
CSARPYRAYEQYF